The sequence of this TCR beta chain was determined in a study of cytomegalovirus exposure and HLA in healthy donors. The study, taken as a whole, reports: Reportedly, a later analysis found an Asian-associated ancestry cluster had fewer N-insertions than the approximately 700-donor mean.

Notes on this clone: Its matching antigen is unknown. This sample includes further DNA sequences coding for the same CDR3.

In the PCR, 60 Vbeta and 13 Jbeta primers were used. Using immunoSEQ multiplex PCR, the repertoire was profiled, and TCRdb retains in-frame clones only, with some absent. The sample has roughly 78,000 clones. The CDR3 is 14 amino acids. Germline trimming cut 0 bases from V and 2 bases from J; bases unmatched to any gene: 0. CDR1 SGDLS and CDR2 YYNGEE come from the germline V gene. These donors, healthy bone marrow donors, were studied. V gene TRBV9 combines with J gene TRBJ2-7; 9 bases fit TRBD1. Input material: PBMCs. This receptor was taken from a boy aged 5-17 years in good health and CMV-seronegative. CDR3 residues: CASSVGQGAYEQYF. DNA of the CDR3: TGTGCCAGCAGCGTAGGACAGGGGGCCTACGAGCAGTACTTC.